These T cell receptor beta chains were read from a single sample in a study of blood T cell repertoires in COVID-19. Some clones are missing from TCRdb's copy, which holds only in-frame ones; the method was immunoSEQ multiplex PCR. The sample yields under 300,000 clones, 90% seen once. The sample consisted of peripheral blood. These receptors were collected from a woman aged 55-70 years with COVID-19, enrolled during active disease. Both conserved end residues are part of each CDR3. A D gene is named only where the DNA matches it firmly. Clone size is not always given. Where it is, it says once, few, many or a class for expanded clones.

v_gene	abundance	j_gene	d_gene	CDR3aa	CDR3nt
TRBV2	NA	TRBJ1-5	NA	CASSVGQGVGTQHF	TGTGCCAGCAGTGTGGGGCAGGGTGTGGGGACCCAGCATTTT
TRBV7-3	NA	TRBJ1-1	TRBD1	CASSLVGTGAMNTEAFF	TGTGCCAGCAGCTTAGTTGGGACAGGGGCCATGAACACTGAAGCTTTCTTT
TRBV2	NA	TRBJ1-1	NA	CASSALGVTNTEAFF	TGTGCCAGCAGTGCCCTAGGAGTCACGAACACTGAAGCTTTCTTT
TRBV27	NA	TRBJ2-3	TRBD1	CASSLSQGAPSAPQYF	TGTGCCAGCAGTTTATCACAGGGGGCGCCTTCTGCGCCGCAGTATTTT
TRBV6-1	NA	TRBJ2-7	TRBD1	CASSESFGTGEYEQYF	TGTGCCAGCAGTGAAAGTTTTGGGACAGGGGAATACGAGCAGTACTTC
TRBV16	NA	TRBJ1-2	NA	CASSPGWGVYGYTF	TGTGCCAGCAGCCCCGGTTGGGGGGTCTATGGCTACACCTTC
TRBV7-8	once	TRBJ2-6	NA	CAGDSSGANVLTF	TGTGCCGGAGACAGCTCTGGGGCCAACGTCCTGACTTTC
TRBV7-2	NA	TRBJ2-7	NA	CASSLAPGEYEQYF	TGTGCCAGCAGCTTAGCTCCAGGCGAATACGAGCAGTACTTC
TRBV25-1	NA	TRBJ2-7	NA	CASSNTTGREQYF	TGTGCCAGCAGTAATACTACAGGACGGGAGCAGTACTTC
TRBV7-9	NA	TRBJ1-5	NA	CASNNVNQPQHF	TGTGCCAGCAATAATGTCAATCAGCCCCAGCATTTT
TRBV4-2	NA	TRBJ1-2	NA	CASSQDISFYAKTSWGYTF	TGTGCCAGCAGCCAAGATATCTCGTTTTATGCGAAGACATCCTGGGGCTACACCTTC
TRBV4-2	NA	TRBJ2-3	TRBD2	CASSQFVSGVADTQYF	TGTGCCAGCAGCCAATTTGTGAGCGGGGTGGCAGATACGCAGTATTTT
TRBV6-5	NA	TRBJ2-3	NA	CATAGSTDTQYF	TGTGCCACGGCGGGGTCCACAGATACGCAGTATTTT
TRBV5-4	few	TRBJ2-2	TRBD2	CASSYPAGGTNTGELFF	TGTGCCAGCAGCTACCCAGCGGGGGGCACAAACACCGGGGAGCTGTTTTTT
TRBV7-9	NA	TRBJ1-1	NA	CASIQGKGDTEAFF	TGTGCCAGCATCCAGGGGAAAGGAGACACTGAAGCTTTCTTT
TRBV5-1	NA	TRBJ1-4	TRBD1	CASSWTGDADEKLFF	TGCGCCAGCAGCTGGACAGGGGACGCCGATGAAAAACTGTTTTTT
TRBV18	NA	TRBJ1-4	NA	CASSPRASTHEKLFF	TGTGCCAGCTCACCACGGGCCTCCACCCATGAAAAACTGTTTTTT
TRBV27	NA	TRBJ1-6	NA	CASSLSVFNNSPLHF	TGTGCCAGCAGTTTGTCGGTCTTCAACAATTCACCCCTCCACTTT
TRBV6-4	NA	TRBJ2-3	TRBD2	CASSELAAGRTQYF	TGTGCCAGCAGTGAACTAGCGGCGGGGCGTACGCAGTATTTT
TRBV6-5	NA	TRBJ2-7	NA	CASSPSGYAYEQYF	TGTGCCAGCAGCCCCTCAGGGTACGCCTACGAGCAGTACTTC
TRBV9	NA	TRBJ2-1	NA	CASSVVAGNEQFF	TGTGCCAGCAGCGTAGTTGCGGGTAATGAGCAGTTCTTC
TRBV7-9	NA	TRBJ1-1	NA	CASSPRGRITEAFF	TGTGCCAGCAGCCCGAGGGGGAGAATCACTGAAGCTTTCTTT
TRBV7-2	NA	TRBJ1-1	NA	CASSLGQGLNTEAFF	TGTGCCAGCAGCTTAGGCCAGGGGTTGAACACTGAAGCTTTCTTT
TRBV7-2	NA	TRBJ2-3	NA	CASSSLGVKDTDTQYF	TGTGCCAGCAGCTCGTTAGGGGTAAAAGACACAGATACGCAGTATTTT
TRBV11-2	NA	TRBJ1-2	NA	CASSLEDYGYTF	TGTGCCAGCAGCTTGGAGGACTATGGCTACACCTTC
TRBV19	NA	TRBJ2-2	NA	CASSWRSTGELFF	TGTGCCAGTAGTTGGAGATCGACCGGGGAGCTGTTTTTT
TRBV19	NA	TRBJ1-6	NA	CASSMDSYNSPLHF	TGTGCCAGTAGTATGGACAGTTATAATTCACCCCTCCACTTT
TRBV27	NA	TRBJ2-7	NA	CASSLKGRGYEQYF	TGTGCCAGCAGTTTAAAGGGTCGCGGGTACGAGCAGTACTTC
TRBV5-1	NA	TRBJ2-3	NA	CASSFTAGGTDTQYF	TGCGCCAGCAGCTTTACGGCAGGAGGGACAGATACGCAGTATTTT
TRBV19	NA	TRBJ1-2	NA	CASSGSYGYTF	TGTGCCAGCTCGGGGTCCTATGGCTACACCTTC
TRBV15	NA	TRBJ2-1	TRBD2	CATSRPTGLGEQFF	TGTGCCACCAGCAGACCTACAGGACTAGGTGAGCAGTTCTTC
TRBV6-2/TRBV6-3	NA	TRBJ1-2	NA	CASSPRVGYGYTF	TGTGCCAGCAGCCCCAGGGTAGGCTATGGCTACACCTTC
TRBV3-1/TRBV3-2	NA	TRBJ2-5	TRBD1	CASSLWDRFETQYF	TGTGCCAGCAGCCTTTGGGACAGATTTGAGACCCAGTACTTC
TRBV6-1	NA	TRBJ1-5	NA	CASSEALGPGGNQPQHF	TGTGCCAGCAGTGAAGCTCTGGGGCCAGGGGGCAATCAGCCCCAGCATTTT
TRBV19	NA	TRBJ2-6	NA	CASSIGAGANVLTF	TGTGCCAGTAGTATCGGGGCTGGGGCCAACGTCCTGACTTTC
TRBV19	NA	TRBJ2-5	NA	CASSLSGQETQYF	TGTGCCAGTAGTCTGAGCGGACAAGAGACCCAGTACTTC
TRBV9	NA	TRBJ1-2	TRBD1	CASSSGQQYGYTF	TGTGCCAGCAGCTCGGGACAGCAATATGGCTACACCTTC